This T cell receptor (beta chain) was sequenced during a study of T cells after posttransplantation cyclophosphamide. Profiling relied on immunoSEQ multiplex PCR, and the TCRdb table lists in-frame clones only, not all of them. The sample lists about 36,000 clones, approximately 78% occurring once. Treatment was busulfan-fludarabine conditioning, a marrow graft, and cyclophosphamide on days +3 and +4. This CDR3 contains 16 residues. Sequences were derived from CD4+ T cells sorted from blood, sampled 1,700 to 2,000 days after a stem cell transplant with posttransplant cyclophosphamide. The rearrangement uses TRBV21-1 and TRBJ2-2; the table calls TRBD2, which could not be checked here. TRBV21-1 is a listed pseudogene. The clonotype originates from a female patient between 35 and 55 years old who received an allogeneic stem cell transplant from a related donor, was CMV-positive, and had no GVHD. Some T cells may trace back to the graft donor. This chain's CDR3 is CASSAKGTSGTGELFF. The CDR3 nucleotides are TGTGCCAGCAGCGCAAAGGGGACTAGCGGGACCGGGGAGCTGTTTTTT.